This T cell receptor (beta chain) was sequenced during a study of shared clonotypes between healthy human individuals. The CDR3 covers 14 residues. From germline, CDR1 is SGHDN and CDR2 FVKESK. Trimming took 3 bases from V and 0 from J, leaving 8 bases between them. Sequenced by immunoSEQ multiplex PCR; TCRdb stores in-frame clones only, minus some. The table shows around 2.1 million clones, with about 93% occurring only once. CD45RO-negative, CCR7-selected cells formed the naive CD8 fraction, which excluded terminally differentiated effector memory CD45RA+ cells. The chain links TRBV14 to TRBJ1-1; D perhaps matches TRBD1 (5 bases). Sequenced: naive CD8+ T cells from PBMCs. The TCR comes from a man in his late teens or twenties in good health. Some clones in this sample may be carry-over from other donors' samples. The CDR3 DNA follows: TGTGCCAGCAGCCAGGGGGAGATGAACACTGAAGCTTTCTTT. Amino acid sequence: CASSQGEMNTEAFF.